The TCR beta chain described here comes from a study of blood T cell repertoires in COVID-19. About the research overall: Spain, Italy and the United States supplied samples that represented acute and convalescent COVID-19. Sources were T cells, B-cell-depleted T cells, or PBMCs; the material itself was cDNA or gDNA.

Germline V gene data show CDR1 as SGHDT and CDR2 as YYEEEE. The CDR3 spans 15 residues. The V gene end was trimmed by 4 bases and the J gene end by 5 bases; junction bases not matched to a gene: 6. Profiling relied on immunoSEQ multiplex PCR, and the TCRdb table lists in-frame clones only, not all of them. The data hold 64,000 or so clones, with roughly 80% observed a single time. The chain joins TRBV5-6 to TRBJ2-1; 10 bases match TRBD2. The receptor's source is a human donor in a cohort sampled during active COVID-19. Source material: peripheral blood. The CDR3 loop is CASSPLAGAHNEQFF. The CDR3 DNA follows: TGTGCCAGCAGCCCCCTAGCGGGAGCCCACAATGAGCAGTTCTTC.